These T cell receptor beta chains were read from a single sample in a study of molecular identifiers for immune sequencing clone quantification. One entry per CDR3 protein results from TCRdb running MiXCR on the PCR reads. Of hundreds of thousands of distinct CDR3 sequences listed, 24% are singletons. The specimen was naive CD8+ T cells from blood, with Jurkat cell RNA spiked in. The receptors derive from a human donor in good health. Some libraries in this study had Jurkat cell RNA spiked in. CDR3s include the opening cysteine and the closing phenylalanine or tryptophan. Fields, in order: D gene, V gene, clone size, J gene, CDR3 DNA, CDR3 protein. A D gene is named only where the DNA matches it firmly. Clone size appears in some rows only: once, few, many, or a class for an expanded clone.

d_call: NA; v_call: TRBV27; clone_size: NA; j_call: TRBJ1-2; cdr3_nt: TGTGCCAGCAGTCCCTACCAAGAAAGAAACTATGGCTACACCTTC; cdr3_aa: CASSPYQERNYGYTF
d_call: TRBD2; v_call: TRBV4-3; clone_size: few; j_call: TRBJ2-1; cdr3_nt: TGCGCCAGCAGCCAAGAAGGACTAGCGGGACAGAATGAGCAGTTCTTC; cdr3_aa: CASSQEGLAGQNEQFF
d_call: NA; v_call: TRBV12-3/TRBV12-4; clone_size: many; j_call: TRBJ2-2; cdr3_nt: TGTGCCAGCAGTCACCCTGGGGGGCTAAACACCGGGGAGCTGTTTTTT; cdr3_aa: CASSHPGGLNTGELFF
d_call: TRBD1; v_call: TRBV12-3/TRBV12-4; clone_size: NA; j_call: TRBJ1-5; cdr3_nt: TGTGCCAGCAGTTTTCGGACAGGGGGTAGCAATCAGCCCCAGCATTTT; cdr3_aa: CASSFRTGGSNQPQHF
d_call: TRBD2; v_call: TRBV30; clone_size: NA; j_call: TRBJ2-7; cdr3_nt: TGTGCCCGGAGTGTGGCAGGCTGGGGCGGGAGGCCCTACGAGCAGTACTTC; cdr3_aa: CARSVAGWGGRPYEQYF
d_call: NA; v_call: TRBV28; clone_size: NA; j_call: TRBJ1-5; cdr3_nt: TGTGCCAGCAGTTTATTTGTTAGGGGTGGGCAGCCCCAGCATTTT; cdr3_aa: CASSLFVRGGQPQHF
d_call: NA; v_call: TRBV14; clone_size: NA; j_call: TRBJ1-4; cdr3_nt: TGTGCCAGCAGCCAAGACTACGGGGGACAAACGCCCCGGGAAAAACTGTTTTTT; cdr3_aa: CASSQDYGGQTPREKLFF
d_call: NA; v_call: TRBV27; clone_size: few; j_call: TRBJ2-3; cdr3_nt: TGTGCCAGCAGCGAGGATGTCACTAGCACAGATACGCAGTATTTT; cdr3_aa: CASSEDVTSTDTQYF
d_call: NA; v_call: TRBV6-6; clone_size: many; j_call: TRBJ2-7; cdr3_nt: TGTGCCACCGTAGGGGTTGGGGAGCAGTACTTC; cdr3_aa: CATVGVGEQYF
d_call: NA; v_call: TRBV20-1; clone_size: NA; j_call: TRBJ2-7; cdr3_nt: TGCAGTGCTAGCCGTAACACAAACCGGGACCCTGGGTTCGGGCAGTACTTC; cdr3_aa: CSASRNTNRDPGFGQYF
d_call: NA; v_call: TRBV7-2; clone_size: many; j_call: TRBJ2-3; cdr3_nt: TGTGCCAGCAGCCCAAATCCTCAAGTACTGGGCACAGATACGCAGTATTTT; cdr3_aa: CASSPNPQVLGTDTQYF
d_call: NA; v_call: TRBV28; clone_size: NA; j_call: TRBJ2-3; cdr3_nt: TGTGCCAGCAGTCCTATTGACCGAGCTAGCACAGATACGCAGTATTTT; cdr3_aa: CASSPIDRASTDTQYF
d_call: NA; v_call: TRBV6-5; clone_size: few; j_call: TRBJ2-1; cdr3_nt: TGTGCCAGCAGTTGTCTGGGACCTGACAATGAGCAGTTCTTC; cdr3_aa: CASSCLGPDNEQFF
d_call: NA; v_call: TRBV5-6; clone_size: many; j_call: TRBJ2-7; cdr3_nt: TGTGCCAGCAGCCTAATGGACAGCTACGAGCAGTACTTC; cdr3_aa: CASSLMDSYEQYF
d_call: NA; v_call: TRBV28; clone_size: many; j_call: TRBJ2-4; cdr3_nt: TGTGCCAGCAGTGAGACAGGAATCCCCAAAAACATTCAGTACTTC; cdr3_aa: CASSETGIPKNIQYF
d_call: TRBD2; v_call: TRBV20-1; clone_size: NA; j_call: TRBJ2-7; cdr3_nt: TGCAGTGCTAGAGATGGGTCGGCGGGAGTCGTTTACGAGCAGTACTTC; cdr3_aa: CSARDGSAGVVYEQYF
d_call: TRBD2; v_call: TRBV24-1; clone_size: once; j_call: TRBJ2-2; cdr3_nt: TGTGCCACCAGTGATTTACTAGCGGGAGGGCCTGGCACCGGGGAGCTGTTTTTT; cdr3_aa: CATSDLLAGGPGTGELFF
d_call: NA; v_call: TRBV2; clone_size: many; j_call: TRBJ1-1; cdr3_nt: TGTGCCAGCAGTGCTTCTCTTAGGTTGACTGAAGCTTTCTTT; cdr3_aa: CASSASLRLTEAFF
d_call: TRBD2; v_call: TRBV6-5; clone_size: many; j_call: TRBJ2-3; cdr3_nt: TGTGCCAGCAGCCGACTAGCGGGGGAGTTCACTAGCACAGATACGCAGTATTTT; cdr3_aa: CASSRLAGEFTSTDTQYF
d_call: NA; v_call: TRBV7-2; clone_size: NA; j_call: TRBJ2-1; cdr3_nt: TGTGCCAGCAGCCCCCCCCTATTTTCCTACAATGAGCAGTTCTTC; cdr3_aa: CASSPPLFSYNEQFF
d_call: NA; v_call: TRBV6-5; clone_size: NA; j_call: TRBJ2-7; cdr3_nt: TGTGCCAGCAGTTACCGTTGGATGGGGAGTAGGTCCTACGAGCAGTACTTC; cdr3_aa: CASSYRWMGSRSYEQYF
d_call: TRBD1; v_call: TRBV7-9; clone_size: NA; j_call: TRBJ2-5; cdr3_nt: TGTGCCAGCAGCCCCACCGGGACAGATCAAGAGACCCAGTACTTC; cdr3_aa: CASSPTGTDQETQYF
d_call: NA; v_call: TRBV12-3/TRBV12-4; clone_size: many; j_call: TRBJ1-1; cdr3_nt: TGTGCCAGCAAGCCTCTGGAGAACACTGAAGCTTTCTTT; cdr3_aa: CASKPLENTEAFF
d_call: TRBD2; v_call: TRBV12-3/TRBV12-4; clone_size: NA; j_call: TRBJ2-3; cdr3_nt: TGTGCCAGCCTGGGGGTAGCGGGGGTTGCCACAGATACGCAGTATTTT; cdr3_aa: CASLGVAGVATDTQYF
d_call: NA; v_call: TRBV7-9; clone_size: few; j_call: TRBJ2-3; cdr3_nt: TGTGCCAGCAGCTTGGGCCCCGTCGGGAACACAGATACGCAGTATTTT; cdr3_aa: CASSLGPVGNTDTQYF
d_call: NA; v_call: TRBV7-9; clone_size: many; j_call: TRBJ2-5; cdr3_nt: TGTGCCAGCACCCCACAAGGTGGAGAGACCCAGTACTTC; cdr3_aa: CASTPQGGETQYF
d_call: TRBD1; v_call: TRBV30; clone_size: few; j_call: TRBJ2-5; cdr3_nt: TGTGCCTGGACCCCGGGACAGGGGAGCGAGACCCAGTACTTC; cdr3_aa: CAWTPGQGSETQYF
d_call: NA; v_call: TRBV9; clone_size: many; j_call: TRBJ2-2; cdr3_nt: TGTGCCAGCAGCGGTGAAGCGGGTTCGAACACCGGGGAGCTGTTTTTT; cdr3_aa: CASSGEAGSNTGELFF
d_call: NA; v_call: TRBV7-2; clone_size: NA; j_call: TRBJ2-5; cdr3_nt: TGTGCCAGCAGCTCCCCGGGCACCCCGGAGGCCCAGTACTTC; cdr3_aa: CASSSPGTPEAQYF
d_call: NA; v_call: TRBV7-9; clone_size: many; j_call: TRBJ2-3; cdr3_nt: TGTGCCAGCATCCACGTCCAGGAATACACAGATACGCAGTATTTT; cdr3_aa: CASIHVQEYTDTQYF
d_call: NA; v_call: TRBV25-1; clone_size: NA; j_call: TRBJ1-4; cdr3_nt: TGTGCCAGCAGGGGTGGTGAAAAACTGGTTTTT; cdr3_aa: CASRGGEKLVF
d_call: NA; v_call: TRBV27; clone_size: few; j_call: TRBJ1-1; cdr3_nt: TGTGCCAGCAGTTTGGGACCCCCCGCGGTCACTGAAGCTTTCTTT; cdr3_aa: CASSLGPPAVTEAFF
d_call: NA; v_call: TRBV7-3; clone_size: NA; j_call: TRBJ2-1; cdr3_nt: TGTGCCAGCAGCTTATCGGTTGGGCGGGCCAACTACAATGAGCAGTTCTTC; cdr3_aa: CASSLSVGRANYNEQFF
d_call: TRBD1; v_call: TRBV23-1; clone_size: many; j_call: TRBJ2-3; cdr3_nt: TGCGCCAGCCACCCGGGACAGGGTTTAGATACGCAGTATTTT; cdr3_aa: CASHPGQGLDTQYF
d_call: TRBD1; v_call: TRBV9; clone_size: NA; j_call: TRBJ1-1; cdr3_nt: TGTGCCAGCAGCGCGCCGAGAACAGGGGAAATCATGAACACTGAAGCTTTCTTT; cdr3_aa: CASSAPRTGEIMNTEAFF
d_call: TRBD1; v_call: TRBV9; clone_size: few; j_call: TRBJ2-1; cdr3_nt: TGTGCCAGCAGCCCTCCCGCGGGGACAGGCTACAATGAGCAGTTCTTC; cdr3_aa: CASSPPAGTGYNEQFF
d_call: NA; v_call: TRBV6-2/TRBV6-3; clone_size: NA; j_call: TRBJ2-7; cdr3_nt: TGTGCCAGCAGTAAAAGGGAGAACGAGCAGTACTTC; cdr3_aa: CASSKRENEQYF
d_call: TRBD2; v_call: TRBV2; clone_size: few; j_call: TRBJ2-2; cdr3_nt: TGTGCCAGCGCCCCGACTAGCGGGAGTCTGTACACCGGGGAGCTGTTTTTT; cdr3_aa: CASAPTSGSLYTGELFF
d_call: NA; v_call: TRBV7-6; clone_size: many; j_call: TRBJ2-3; cdr3_nt: TGTGCCAGCAGCCAGGCGACTAGAAACACAGATACGCAGTATTTT; cdr3_aa: CASSQATRNTDTQYF
d_call: TRBD1; v_call: TRBV7-6; clone_size: many; j_call: TRBJ2-6; cdr3_nt: TGTGCCAGCAGCTTAGCGGCGGGACAGGGGATTATCTCTGGGGCCAACGTCCTGACTTTC; cdr3_aa: CASSLAAGQGIISGANVLTF
d_call: NA; v_call: TRBV20-1; clone_size: NA; j_call: TRBJ2-3; cdr3_nt: TGCAGTGCCCCAGGACCACCCTCTCCGACCAGCACAGATACGCAGTATTTT; cdr3_aa: CSAPGPPSPTSTDTQYF
d_call: NA; v_call: TRBV2; clone_size: NA; j_call: TRBJ2-2; cdr3_nt: TGTGCCAGCCGGACACCCGGGGCGGGCACCGGGGAGCTGTTTTTT; cdr3_aa: CASRTPGAGTGELFF
d_call: NA; v_call: TRBV28; clone_size: few; j_call: TRBJ2-7; cdr3_nt: TGTGCCAGCAGTTTATTTGGTTCCGAGCAGTACTTC; cdr3_aa: CASSLFGSEQYF
d_call: NA; v_call: TRBV4-2; clone_size: many; j_call: TRBJ2-7; cdr3_nt: TGTGCCAGCAGCCAAGGGGAATTAGGGTACGAGCAGTACTTC; cdr3_aa: CASSQGELGYEQYF
d_call: TRBD1; v_call: TRBV20-1; clone_size: NA; j_call: TRBJ1-5; cdr3_nt: TGCAGTGCTAGGACAGGGATTAGCAATCAGCCCCAGCATTTT; cdr3_aa: CSARTGISNQPQHF
d_call: NA; v_call: TRBV7-3; clone_size: few; j_call: TRBJ2-5; cdr3_nt: TGTGCCAGCAGCCCCGCTGGACTACCTACATACCAAGAGACCCAGTACTTC; cdr3_aa: CASSPAGLPTYQETQYF
d_call: NA; v_call: TRBV9; clone_size: many; j_call: TRBJ2-2; cdr3_nt: TGTGCCAGCCAGGGGCCGGCATCCGGGGAGCTGTTTTTT; cdr3_aa: CASQGPASGELFF
d_call: NA; v_call: TRBV5-1; clone_size: NA; j_call: TRBJ2-7; cdr3_nt: TGCGCCAGCAGCTTGGGCAGTTGGTCGGGGGAGCAGTACTTC; cdr3_aa: CASSLGSWSGEQYF
d_call: TRBD1; v_call: TRBV28; clone_size: NA; j_call: TRBJ2-5; cdr3_nt: TGTGCCAGCAGTTTATTCACGGGGACAGGGCTTCAAGAGACCCAGTACTTC; cdr3_aa: CASSLFTGTGLQETQYF
d_call: TRBD2; v_call: TRBV4-3; clone_size: few; j_call: TRBJ2-2; cdr3_nt: TGCGCCAGCAGCCAACGTCTCGCGGGAGAAGGCACCGGGGAGCTGTTTTTT; cdr3_aa: CASSQRLAGEGTGELFF
d_call: TRBD2; v_call: TRBV6-5; clone_size: NA; j_call: TRBJ2-5; cdr3_nt: TGTGCCAGCAGTTCCAGTGGAGCGGGAGTGTTTTCAGAGACCCAGTACTTC; cdr3_aa: CASSSSGAGVFSETQYF
d_call: TRBD1; v_call: TRBV5-5; clone_size: many; j_call: TRBJ2-5; cdr3_nt: TGTGCCAGCAGCGAAGACAGGGGAAAGGTTCGGCAAGAGACCCAGTACTTC; cdr3_aa: CASSEDRGKVRQETQYF
d_call: NA; v_call: TRBV9; clone_size: many; j_call: TRBJ2-3; cdr3_nt: TGTGCCAGCAGCGTCAGGGGAGATACGCAGTATTTT; cdr3_aa: CASSVRGDTQYF